The 27 T cell receptor beta chains presented below share a single source sample, sequenced in a study of cytomegalovirus exposure and HLA in healthy donors. PCR amplification relied on 60 Vbeta primers (plus 13 Jbeta primers). TCRdb's table, derived via immunoSEQ multiplex PCR, lists solely in-frame clones and lacks some. The sample has around 160,000 clones, roughly 80% seen once. The sample was PBMCs. Source of these receptors: a woman between 35 and 50 years old in good health and CMV-seropositive.

In this sample, this clone turned up a few times. The CDR3 region is CASSSFRGLGETQYF. The CDR3 DNA sequence: TGTGCCAGCAGTTCATTCAGGGGTCTAGGGGAGACCCAGTACTTC. The V call is TRBV28, the J call TRBJ2-5; weak D call: TRBD1 (6 bases). The CDR3 totals 15 residues. V gave up 4 bases and J gave up 5 bases, with 17 bases separating them. The germline CDR1 and CDR2 sequences are MDHEN and SYDVKM.

This clone was detected only once. The chain employs TRBV28 and TRBJ2-1, with D unresolved. This CDR3 has 19 amino acids. V gave up 6 bases and J gave up 0 bases, with 24 bases separating them. Germline values: CDR1 MDHEN, CDR2 SYDVKM. CDR3 sequence (DNA): TGTGCCAGCAGACGGCCTAGGTTCTTCGTCACCAGCTCCTACAATGAGCAGTTCTTC. It is translated as CASRRPRFFVTSSYNEQFF.

This clone was recorded only once. V is TRBV7-3 and J is TRBJ2-7, with 8 bases lining up with TRBD2. V shed 3 bases and J 5 bases; nucleotides not matched to a gene: 6. Germline V CDR1 and CDR2: SGHTA, FQGTGA. The CDR3 extends over 14 amino acids. CDR3: CASSLSGRTDEQYF. The CDR3, as DNA: TGTGCCAGCAGCTTGAGCGGGAGAACCGACGAGCAGTACTTC.

V and J are TRBV28 and TRBJ2-2; 9 nucleotides match TRBD1. V dropped 1 base and J dropped 1; count of bases not matched to a gene: 4. Germline CDR1 is MDHEN and CDR2 is SYDVKM. CDR3 length: 17 residues. The CDR3 DNA reads TGTGCCAGCAGTTTATTGGGGACAGGGTTGAACACCGGGGAGCTGTTTTTT. Translating gives CASSLLGTGLNTGELFF.

The J gene is TRBJ1-1, the V gene TRBV28, with D uncertain. The V end lost 3 bases, the J end lost 7 bases, and 9 bases lay between the germline ends. CDR1 and CDR2 from the germline V gene are MDHEN and SYDVKM. The CDR3 sequence is 12 residues long. The CDR3 bases are TGTGCCAGCAGTTTCGGCAGGCGTGAAGCTTTCTTT. This gives the protein CASSFGRREAFF.

This clone was observed once. This chain uses TRBV6-5 with TRBJ2-7, with D maybe TRBD2 (5 bases). V shed 6 bases and J shed 3 bases, with 15 bases lying between them. The CDR3 extends over 14 amino acids. Per germline, CDR1 MNHEY and CDR2 SVGAGI. CDR3 sequence reads: CASSANVEGYEQYF. In nucleotides, the CDR3 is TGTGCCAGCAGCGCTAACGTTGAGGGCTACGAGCAGTACTTC.

Only one count was recorded for this clone. V is TRBV27 and J is TRBJ2-1; tentative D call: TRBD2 (6 bases). There are 12 residues in the CDR3. Per the germline V gene, CDR1 is MNHEY and CDR2 is SMNVEV (reference sequence). Trimming took 6 bases from V and 6 from J, leaving 9 bases between them. The CDR3, as DNA: TGTGCCAGCAGGGGGACTTTCAATGAGCAGTTCTTC. Residues: CASRGTFNEQFF.

This chain links TRBV27 with TRBJ2-1, with 10 nucleotides matching TRBD2. Germline CDR1 reads MNHEY; CDR2 reads SMNVEV (reference sequence). The CDR3 totals 15 residues. The trim removed 0 bases at V and 7 bases at J, leaving 3 bases unmatched. Here the CDR3 reads CASSLSSGGGNEQFF. The CDR3 nucleotides are TGTGCCAGCAGTTTATCCAGCGGGGGGGGGAATGAGCAGTTCTTC.

The chain carries TRBV5-1 and TRBJ1-4; 8 bases align to TRBD1. CDR3 length: 14 residues. The V segment lost 5 bases and the J segment 10 bases; nucleotides outside the gene matches: 10. Germline lookup yields CDR1 SGHRS and CDR2 YFSETQ. The chain's CDR3 is CASREGTGSGKLFF. The DNA for the CDR3 is TGCGCCAGCAGGGAGGGGACAGGATCTGGAAAACTGTTTTTT.

This clone showed up just a few times. The chain employs TRBV5-6 and TRBJ2-3; 10 bases are shared with TRBD1. This CDR3 has 16 amino acids. Trimming at V came to 1 base and at J to 5 bases, leaving 7 bases not matched to a gene. Per germline, CDR1 SGHDT and CDR2 YYEEEE. This CDR3 is CASSLLGQGSVDTQYF. The CDR3 DNA reads as TGTGCCAGCAGCTTGTTGGGACAGGGGAGTGTAGATACGCAGTATTTT.

The CDR3: CASSSPGTSGRVSSYNEQFF. The CDR3 coding sequence is TGTGCCAGCAGCTCACCCGGGACTAGCGGGAGGGTCAGCTCCTACAATGAGCAGTTCTTC. This chain links TRBV7-6 with TRBJ2-1, with 16 bases aligning to TRBD2. V shed 4 bases and J 0 bases; nucleotides not matched to a gene: 9. CDR1 is SGHVS, CDR2 FNYEAQ, per germline. The CDR3 runs 20 residues.

This clone was seen once. This chain joins TRBV6-1 and TRBJ1-4; TRBD1 matches 11 bases. The germline V gene has CDR1 MNHNS and CDR2 SASEGT. V dropped 1 base and J dropped 3; count of bases not matched to a gene: 4. The CDR3 runs 17 residues. The CDR3 sequence is CASSEVDRGLANEKLFF. In DNA form, the CDR3 reads TGTGCCAGCAGTGAAGTGGACAGGGGGCTGGCTAATGAAAAACTGTTTTTT.

The chain has TRBV28 and TRBJ2-1; D perhaps matches TRBD1 (7 bases). The CDR3 has 13 amino acids. Per germline, CDR1 MDHEN and CDR2 SYDVKM. With 6 bases removed from V and 7 bases from J, the gap between germline ends came to 13 bases. In nucleotides, the CDR3 is TGTGCCAGCAGACAACAGGGGAGGAATGAGCAGTTCTTC. It translates to CASRQQGRNEQFF.

This rearrangement joins TRBV7-9 to TRBJ2-1; the D gene is possibly TRBD2 (5 bases). The CDR3 covers 15 residues. V lost 0 bases and J 11 bases, leaving 17 bases between the germline ends. Germline lookup yields CDR1 SEHNR and CDR2 FQNEAQ (reference sequence). CDR3 nucleotide sequence: TGTGCCAGCAGCTTAGCGACGAGTAGCGCGAACAAGCAGTTCTTC. Its protein is CASSLATSSANKQFF.

V gene TRBV27 combines with J gene TRBJ1-1; D unresolved. Germline CDR1 and CDR2: MNHEY and SMNVEV (reference sequence). This CDR3 has 15 residues. V was trimmed by 2 bases and J by 1 base, leaving 11 bases between them. CDR3 region: CASSLGFGRNTEAFF. In DNA form, the CDR3 reads TGTGCCAGCAGTTTAGGTTTCGGGAGGAACACTGAAGCTTTCTTT.

The rearrangement uses TRBV27 and TRBJ2-7; 14 positions match TRBD2. CDR1 is MNHEY, CDR2 SMNVEV, per germline (reference sequence). This CDR3 is 17 amino acids long. V shed 4 bases, J shed 4 bases, and the junction held 9 bases outside the gene matches. The CDR3 DNA reads TGTGCCAGCAGTTGGGGACTAGCGGGAGTCGGAACTTACGAGCAGTACTTC. It encodes CASSWGLAGVGTYEQYF.

This clone was found a few times. The rearrangement joins TRBV6-5 to TRBJ2-1; D possibly corresponds to TRBD2 (6 bases). The CDR3 loop spans 14 amino acids. Trimming took 4 bases from V and 10 from J, leaving 17 bases between them. In germline, CDR1 is MNHEY, CDR2 SVGAGI. CDR3 DNA: TGTGCCAGCAGTTCTGCCCCTAGCGTAGGCGAGCAGTTCTTC. Translation: CASSSAPSVGEQFF.

The V gene is TRBV7-2, the J gene TRBJ2-7, with a tentative D call TRBD2 (7 bases). V was cut by 4 bases and J by 2 bases, with 21 bases left in between. Germline-derived CDR1 and CDR2 are SGHTA and FQGNSA. The CDR3 loop spans 17 amino acids. DNA of the CDR3: TGTGCCAGCAGCTCTAAGGCGGGGGCAGGGTATCCCTACGAGCAGTACTTC. Protein sequence: CASSSKAGAGYPYEQYF.

This clone was picked up one time. The chain employs TRBV5-1 and TRBJ2-7; D is undetermined. The CDR3 covers 14 residues. Germline V lookup: CDR1 SGHRS, CDR2 YFSETQ. Trimming stripped 2 bases from V and 3 bases from J, with 12 bases between. The CDR3 DNA sequence: TGCGCCAGCAGCTTCACCAGCGATAACTACGAGCAGTACTTC. It encodes CASSFTSDNYEQYF.

V and J are TRBV2 and TRBJ1-5; D may be TRBD1 (6 bases). The CDR3 covers 16 residues. In germline, CDR1 is SNHLY, CDR2 FYNNEI. V was shortened by 7 bases and J by 3 bases, with 19 bases between the two germline ends. The CDR3 region has the DNA TGTGCCAGCACCCTAAGGAGGGGGGGTAACAATCAGCCCCAGCATTTT. Amino acid sequence: CASTLRRGGNNQPQHF.

The chain carries TRBV5-1 and TRBJ2-1; TRBD1 might be the D (6 bases). V gave up 0 bases and J gave up 6 bases, with 10 bases separating them. This CDR3 spans 14 amino acids. Germline V gene lookup returns CDR1 SGHRS and CDR2 YFSETQ. CDR3 in amino acids: CASSLGQVRNEQFF. CDR3 coding DNA: TGCGCCAGCAGCTTGGGACAGGTCCGCAATGAGCAGTTCTTC.

Only a few counts were recorded for this clone. V usage is TRBV29-1 and J usage is TRBJ1-1; 8 nucleotides match TRBD1. CDR3 length: 13 amino acids. Trimming cost V 4 bases and J 3 bases; bases outside gene matches: 4. Germline V gene data show CDR1 as SQVTM and CDR2 as ANQGSEA. The CDR3 sequence: CSVAIQGDTEAFF. CDR3 nucleotide sequence: TGCAGCGTTGCCATACAGGGGGACACTGAAGCTTTCTTT.

The chain couples TRBV19 to TRBJ2-7; possibly TRBD2 for D (5 bases). Trimming removed 6 bases from V and 2 bases from J, with 11 bases in between. The CDR3 totals 13 residues. Germline CDR1 is LNHDA and CDR2 is SQIVND (reference sequence). CDR3 DNA sequence: TGTGCCAGTAGCGCGGGTTCCACCTACGAGCAGTACTTC. Protein: CASSAGSTYEQYF.

V and J are TRBV2 and TRBJ2-7; the D gene is possibly TRBD1 (6 bases). V lost 2 bases to trimming and J lost 6 bases, with 26 bases between them. Germline CDR1 SNHLY, CDR2 FYNNEI. The CDR3 length is 18 residues. CDR3 region: CASSELSAGAMVMGEQYF. CDR3 bases: TGTGCCAGCAGTGAACTATCGGCAGGGGCAATGGTAATGGGCGAGCAGTACTTC.

The V and J genes are TRBV28 and TRBJ1-1; weak D call: TRBD1 (5 bases). Germline CDR1 is MDHEN and CDR2 is SYDVKM. This CDR3 spans 14 amino acids. V lost 4 bases, J lost 1 base, and 10 bases lay in between. The CDR3, as DNA: TGTGCCAGCAGTTCGGGACTGCAGAACACTGAAGCTTTCTTT. Its protein is CASSSGLQNTEAFF.

A single count supports this clone. V and J are TRBV6-5 and TRBJ2-1, with 8 bases identical to TRBD2. J was trimmed by 1 base and V by 6 bases; bases with no gene match: 5. CDR3 length equals 15 residues. Germline V gene sequence: CDR1 MNHEY, CDR2 SVGAGI. CDR3 residues: CASSHSGNSYNEQFF. CDR3 DNA: TGTGCCAGCAGCCATAGCGGGAATTCCTACAATGAGCAGTTCTTC.

The rearrangement uses TRBV27 and TRBJ2-5; TRBD2 is a possible D gene (6 bases). The length of the CDR3 is 15 residues. V lost 2 bases and J 1 base, leaving 11 bases between the germline ends. The V gene's germline CDR1 is MNHEY and CDR2 SMNVEV (reference sequence). CDR3 coding DNA: TGTGCCAGCAGTTTAGCGGAGGGGTCCCAAGAGACCCAGTACTTC. It yields the protein CASSLAEGSQETQYF.